A selection of T cell receptor beta chains follows, all from one sample in a study of blood T cell repertoires in COVID-19. Using immunoSEQ multiplex PCR, the repertoire was profiled, and TCRdb retains in-frame clones only, with some absent. The sample has some 200,000 clones, roughly nine tenths seen once. The material sequenced was peripheral blood. The source of these receptors is a woman aged 60 to 75 with COVID-19, enrolled during active disease. Both conserved end residues are part of each CDR3. A D gene is named only where the DNA matches it firmly.

DNA,CDR3,D,V,J,length
TGCGCCAGCAGTGGAGGACTAGCGGGAGCCTACGAGCAGTACTTC,CASSGGLAGAYEQYF,TRBD2,TRBV10-2,TRBJ2-7,15
TGTGCCAGTACCACAATGGGACAGGGAAGTAGAAATGGCTACACCTTC,CASTTMGQGSRNGYTF,TRBD1,TRBV19,TRBJ1-2,16
TGTGCCACCAGTGATTTGCAACAGGGGGTGCCCGGGGAGCTGTTTTTT,CATSDLQQGVPGELFF,TRBD1,TRBV24-1,TRBJ2-2,16
TGTGCCAGCAGCCGAAACACAGGGGGCCCGTTCGGCGGCTACACCTTC,CASSRNTGGPFGGYTF,TRBD1,TRBV4-2,TRBJ1-2,16
TGTGCCAGTAGTGTACTAGCGGGAGTTCCCGGGGAGCTGTTTTTT,CASSVLAGVPGELFF,TRBD2,TRBV19,TRBJ2-2,15
TGTGCCAGTAGTAGGAGTCAGGGGCCGGGCGGGGAGCTGTTTTTT,CASSRSQGPGGELFF,NA,TRBV19,TRBJ2-2,15
TGCGCCAGCAGCCAAGGAGGACAGGCTTATGGCTACACCTTC,CASSQGGQAYGYTF,TRBD1,TRBV4-1,TRBJ1-2,14
TGCGCCAGCAGCCCTGCTCTACCCGAGCAGTACTTC,CASSPALPEQYF,NA,TRBV5-1,TRBJ2-7,12
TGCAGCGTTGAAGCAGGGGGCAATCAGCCCCAGCATTTT,CSVEAGGNQPQHF,NA,TRBV29-1,TRBJ1-5,13
TGTGCCAGTAGTATGGAGAGCTCCTATAATTCACCCCTCCACTTT,CASSMESSYNSPLHF,NA,TRBV19,TRBJ1-6,15